Listed below are T cell receptor beta chains from one sample, sequenced in a study of tumor and adjacent non-tumor tissue in lung cancer. MiXCR was run by TCRdb on the multiplex PCR reads, yielding one entry per CDR3 protein. The table lists about 75,000 distinct CDR3 sequences, around 70% of them singletons. Sequenced sample: distant non-tumor lung tissue. These receptors all come from a woman aged 50 to 60 with non-small cell lung cancer. Both conserved end residues are part of each CDR3. Each record gives: V gene, clone size, CDR3 length, D gene, J gene, CDR3 DNA, CDR3 protein. A D gene is named only where the DNA matches it firmly. Only part of the rows carry a size: once, few, many, or a class if the clone is expanded.

V gene: TRBV28
clone size: -
CDR3 length: 14
D gene: TRBD2
J gene: TRBJ2-5
CDR3 DNA: TGTGCCAGCAGTTCATGGGAGGGCCAAGAGAGCCAGAACTTC
CDR3 protein: CASSSWEGQESQNF

V gene: TRBV20-1
clone size: -
CDR3 length: 14
D gene: -
J gene: TRBJ1-2
CDR3 DNA: TGCAGTGCTGGATACAGAGCTGCTAACTATGGCTACACCTTC
CDR3 protein: CSAGYRAANYGYTF

V gene: TRBV5-1
clone size: -
CDR3 length: 14
D gene: -
J gene: TRBJ1-1
CDR3 DNA: TGCGCCAGCAGCTTGACGGACATTAACACTGAAGCTTTCTTT
CDR3 protein: CASSLTDINTEAFF

V gene: TRBV7-9
clone size: -
CDR3 length: 13
D gene: -
J gene: TRBJ2-3
CDR3 DNA: TGTGCCATCAGCTTAGAGCCCGGGGATACGCAGTATTTT
CDR3 protein: CAISLEPGDTQYF

V gene: TRBV20-1
clone size: -
CDR3 length: 10
D gene: TRBD1
J gene: TRBJ2-7
CDR3 DNA: TGCTATGCTTACAAGACAGGGGAGTACTTC
CDR3 protein: CYAYKTGEYF

V gene: TRBV11-1
clone size: -
CDR3 length: 15
D gene: -
J gene: TRBJ2-7
CDR3 DNA: TGTGCCAACAGCTTAGCCGGGACTCTAACCTACGAGCAGTACTTC
CDR3 protein: CANSLAGTLTYEQYF

V gene: TRBV20-1
clone size: many
CDR3 length: 15
D gene: TRBD1
J gene: TRBJ1-6
CDR3 DNA: TGCAGTGCTAGACCCCCGGGACAGGGGAATTCACCCCTCCACTTT
CDR3 protein: CSARPPGQGNSPLHF

V gene: TRBV20-1
clone size: many
CDR3 length: 14
D gene: -
J gene: TRBJ2-1
CDR3 DNA: TGCAGTGCTAGAGACCACAAAGGGTACAATGAGCAGTTCTTC
CDR3 protein: CSARDHKGYNEQFF

V gene: TRBV11-2
clone size: -
CDR3 length: 14
D gene: -
J gene: TRBJ2-2
CDR3 DNA: TGTGCCAGCAGCCCCCGGGACTTATCCGGAGGGCTGTTTTTT
CDR3 protein: CASSPRDLSGGLFF

V gene: TRBV20-1
clone size: -
CDR3 length: 16
D gene: -
J gene: TRBJ2-6
CDR3 DNA: TGCAGTGCGGGTCGGGACACCAATTCTGGGGCCAACGTCCTGACTTTC
CDR3 protein: CSAGRDTNSGANVLTF

V gene: TRBV14
clone size: -
CDR3 length: 15
D gene: TRBD1
J gene: TRBJ2-5
CDR3 DNA: TGTGCCAGCAGCCCAGACAGGGCAGGGCAAGAGACCCAGTACTTC
CDR3 protein: CASSPDRAGQETQYF

V gene: TRBV4-2
clone size: -
CDR3 length: 17
D gene: TRBD2
J gene: TRBJ2-1
CDR3 DNA: TGTGCCATCATCCAGGATTCGGCTAGCGGGAGTTTGTATGAGCAGTTCTTC
CDR3 protein: CAIIQDSASGSLYEQFF

V gene: TRBV19
clone size: -
CDR3 length: 15
D gene: TRBD1
J gene: TRBJ1-5
CDR3 DNA: TGTGCCAGTAGGGGTGGACAGGGCGGCAAACAGCCCCAGCATTTT
CDR3 protein: CASRGGQGGKQPQHF

V gene: TRBV12-3/TRBV12-4
clone size: once
CDR3 length: 16
D gene: -
J gene: TRBJ2-7
CDR3 DNA: TGTGTCAGCAGTATCCGAGCGAGAGACCTACCCTACGAGCAGTACTTC
CDR3 protein: CVSSIRARDLPYEQYF

V gene: TRBV6-2/TRBV6-3
clone size: many
CDR3 length: 17
D gene: TRBD1
J gene: TRBJ2-7
CDR3 DNA: TGTGCCAGCAGTTACCGGGACAGGGGACGAAGCTCCTACGAGCAGTACTTC
CDR3 protein: CASSYRDRGRSSYEQYF

V gene: TRBV20-1
clone size: few
CDR3 length: 14
D gene: -
J gene: TRBJ2-7
CDR3 DNA: TGCAGTGCTAGAACGTCGAGACAGCCCTACGAGCAGTACTTC
CDR3 protein: CSARTSRQPYEQYF

V gene: TRBV6-5
clone size: -
CDR3 length: 17
D gene: TRBD2
J gene: TRBJ2-7
CDR3 DNA: TGTGTCAGCAGTTCCTCTACCGGGACTAGCGGGAGTCGTTTGCAGAACTTC
CDR3 protein: CVSSSSTGTSGSRLQNF

V gene: TRBV11-1
clone size: -
CDR3 length: 14
D gene: TRBD1
J gene: TRBJ2-1
CDR3 DNA: TGTGCCAGCGGCTTAGCTGTTGGACAGGATGAGGAGTTCTTC
CDR3 protein: CASGLAVGQDEEFF

V gene: TRBV11-2
clone size: -
CDR3 length: 14
D gene: -
J gene: TRBJ1-1
CDR3 DNA: TGTGTCAGCAGCTTTGACGCGTCGGGGACTGAAGATTTGTTT
CDR3 protein: CVSSFDASGTEDLF

V gene: TRBV6-1
clone size: many
CDR3 length: 15
D gene: TRBD2
J gene: TRBJ2-1
CDR3 DNA: TGTGCCAGCAGAAGTACTAGCGGGAACTACAATGAGCAGTTCTTC
CDR3 protein: CASRSTSGNYNEQFF

V gene: TRBV4-3
clone size: -
CDR3 length: 14
D gene: TRBD2
J gene: TRBJ2-7
CDR3 DNA: TGCGCCAGAAGCCAAGAACTAGCGGGCTTCGAGCAGTACTTC
CDR3 protein: CARSQELAGFEQYF

V gene: TRBV29-1
clone size: many
CDR3 length: 12
D gene: -
J gene: TRBJ1-2
CDR3 DNA: TGCAGCGTTGAACAGGGCGGCTATGGCTACACCTTC
CDR3 protein: CSVEQGGYGYTF

V gene: TRBV20-1
clone size: -
CDR3 length: 17
D gene: -
J gene: TRBJ1-5
CDR3 DNA: TGCAGTGCTTTAAGGCACTACAGGGACCCTAGCAATCAGTCCCAGCATTTT
CDR3 protein: CSALRHYRDPSNQSQHF

V gene: TRBV20-1
clone size: -
CDR3 length: 12
D gene: -
J gene: TRBJ2-7
CDR3 DNA: TGCAGTGCTAGAGGAGTCGGAGGAGAGCGGTACTTC
CDR3 protein: CSARGVGGERYF

V gene: TRBV28
clone size: few
CDR3 length: 13
D gene: -
J gene: TRBJ2-7
CDR3 DNA: TGTGCCAGCAGTTCAAGGGACCTACACGAGCAGTACTTT
CDR3 protein: CASSSRDLHEQYF

V gene: TRBV7-9
clone size: once
CDR3 length: 16
D gene: -
J gene: TRBJ2-5
CDR3 DNA: TGTGCCAGTAGCTTAGAGGGAGGGGGAAATAAAGAGACCCAGTACTTC
CDR3 protein: CASSLEGGGNKETQYF

V gene: TRBV5-6
clone size: many
CDR3 length: 13
D gene: -
J gene: TRBJ2-5
CDR3 DNA: TGTGCCAGCAGCTTGGGAGGGTGGGGGACCCAGTACTTC
CDR3 protein: CASSLGGWGTQYF

V gene: TRBV7-9
clone size: -
CDR3 length: 16
D gene: TRBD2
J gene: TRBJ2-3
CDR3 DNA: TGTACCAGCAGCGCAAGACTAGCGGGAGGCCCAGATACGCAGTATTTT
CDR3 protein: CTSSARLAGGPDTQYF

V gene: TRBV20-1
clone size: -
CDR3 length: 15
D gene: TRBD2
J gene: TRBJ2-1
CDR3 DNA: TGTAGTGCTAGAGCGACTAGCGGGACTCTGAATGAGCAGTTCTTC
CDR3 protein: CSARATSGTLNEQFF

V gene: TRBV20-1
clone size: -
CDR3 length: 14
D gene: TRBD2
J gene: TRBJ2-1
CDR3 DNA: TGCAATGCCCCCGGGAGGTATGGGCACAATGAGCAGTTCTTC
CDR3 protein: CNAPGRYGHNEQFF

V gene: TRBV20-1
clone size: -
CDR3 length: 12
D gene: TRBD1
J gene: TRBJ2-2
CDR3 DNA: TGCAGCGCACAGGGGGGCACCGGGGAGCTGTTTTTT
CDR3 protein: CSAQGGTGELFF

V gene: TRBV4-1
clone size: many
CDR3 length: 15
D gene: -
J gene: TRBJ2-7
CDR3 DNA: TGCGCCAGCAGCCAAGATCGCGCACCCTCCTACGAGCAGTACTTC
CDR3 protein: CASSQDRAPSYEQYF

V gene: TRBV29-1
clone size: -
CDR3 length: 15
D gene: -
J gene: TRBJ2-1
CDR3 DNA: TGCATCGTTACACCCGCGCGAACATTAAGCAATGAGCAGTTCTTC
CDR3 protein: CIVTPARTLSNEQFF

V gene: TRBV20-1
clone size: many
CDR3 length: 14
D gene: TRBD2
J gene: TRBJ2-7
CDR3 DNA: TGCAGTGCAGAGGGACTAGCGGGAGCTTTCGAGCAGTACTTC
CDR3 protein: CSAEGLAGAFEQYF

V gene: TRBV4-1
clone size: medium-sized
CDR3 length: 15
D gene: -
J gene: TRBJ2-3
CDR3 DNA: TGCGCCAGCAGCCAAGTCGTGGGGGGCACAGATACGCAGTATTTT
CDR3 protein: CASSQVVGGTDTQYF

V gene: TRBV21-1
clone size: -
CDR3 length: 20
D gene: -
J gene: TRBJ1-5
CDR3 DNA: TGTGCCAGCAGCGCGATCCATAGGGACTACAGGGCTTTTAGCAATCAGCCCCAGCATTTT
CDR3 protein: CASSAIHRDYRAFSNQPQHF

V gene: TRBV4-1
clone size: -
CDR3 length: 16
D gene: -
J gene: TRBJ1-4
CDR3 DNA: TGCGCCAGCAGCCAAGGTCTGTACAGGGCCAATGAAAAACTGTTTTTT
CDR3 protein: CASSQGLYRANEKLFF

V gene: TRBV4-1
clone size: -
CDR3 length: 14
D gene: -
J gene: TRBJ2-3
CDR3 DNA: TGCGCCAGCAGCCGACTAGAATTCACTGATACGCAGTATTTT
CDR3 protein: CASSRLEFTDTQYF

V gene: TRBV12-3/TRBV12-4
clone size: -
CDR3 length: 11
D gene: -
J gene: TRBJ2-3
CDR3 DNA: TGTGTCAGTAGTTCCACAGATACGCAGTATTTT
CDR3 protein: CVSSSTDTQYF

V gene: TRBV29-1
clone size: few
CDR3 length: 13
D gene: -
J gene: TRBJ2-7
CDR3 DNA: TGCAGCGCTTCCAGTATGGGGTCCTACGAGCAGTACTTC
CDR3 protein: CSASSMGSYEQYF

V gene: TRBV20-1
clone size: -
CDR3 length: 13
D gene: -
J gene: TRBJ2-7
CDR3 DNA: TGCAGTGCTAGAGACGCGCTCTACCCCGAGCAGTACTTC
CDR3 protein: CSARDALYPEQYF

V gene: TRBV6-1
clone size: -
CDR3 length: 15
D gene: TRBD2
J gene: TRBJ2-7
CDR3 DNA: TGTGCCAGCAGTGGTGAACTAGCGGGAAACTACGAGCAGTACTTC
CDR3 protein: CASSGELAGNYEQYF

V gene: TRBV10-2
clone size: many
CDR3 length: 13
D gene: -
J gene: TRBJ1-1
CDR3 DNA: TGCGCCAGCAGGAACCGGGACTACACTGAAGCTTTCTTT
CDR3 protein: CASRNRDYTEAFF

V gene: TRBV6-5
clone size: -
CDR3 length: 15
D gene: -
J gene: TRBJ1-2
CDR3 DNA: TGTGCCGGCAGTTATGTGGGGGCTGGTAGCTATGGCTACACCTTC
CDR3 protein: CAGSYVGAGSYGYTF

V gene: TRBV20-1
clone size: few
CDR3 length: 11
D gene: -
J gene: TRBJ2-3
CDR3 DNA: TGCAGTGTTACGGAAGTAGATACGCAGTATTTT
CDR3 protein: CSVTEVDTQYF

V gene: TRBV11-2
clone size: -
CDR3 length: 15
D gene: TRBD1
J gene: TRBJ2-7
CDR3 DNA: TGTGGCAGCAGCTTAGTTGGACAGGGGGTATCCGAGCAGTACTTC
CDR3 protein: CGSSLVGQGVSEQYF

V gene: TRBV20-1
clone size: few
CDR3 length: 12
D gene: -
J gene: TRBJ2-5
CDR3 DNA: TGCAGTGCTAGTCATAATTCGGAGACCCAGTACTTC
CDR3 protein: CSASHNSETQYF

V gene: TRBV6-2/TRBV6-3
clone size: once
CDR3 length: 12
D gene: -
J gene: TRBJ1-5
CDR3 DNA: TGTGCGAGCAGTTACGGGACCCTGCCCCAGCATTTT
CDR3 protein: CASSYGTLPQHF

V gene: TRBV4-3
clone size: -
CDR3 length: 16
D gene: -
J gene: TRBJ2-6
CDR3 DNA: TGCGCCAGCAGCCAAGATGGATGGACTGGGGCCAACGTTCTGACTTTC
CDR3 protein: CASSQDGWTGANVLTF

V gene: TRBV6-2/TRBV6-3
clone size: once
CDR3 length: 13
D gene: -
J gene: TRBJ1-5
CDR3 DNA: TGTGCCAGCAGTTTACTTATCAATCAACCCCAGCATTTT
CDR3 protein: CASSLLINQPQHF

V gene: TRBV11-2
clone size: -
CDR3 length: 14
D gene: -
J gene: TRBJ2-3
CDR3 DNA: TGTGCCAGCAGCTTAGACCCGGGGGAGTCAACGCGGTATTTT
CDR3 protein: CASSLDPGESTRYF

V gene: TRBV4-2
clone size: many
CDR3 length: 16
D gene: -
J gene: TRBJ2-3
CDR3 DNA: TGTGCCAGCAGCAACGATCTCGAGAGAGCGACAGATACGCAGTATTTT
CDR3 protein: CASSNDLERATDTQYF